Below, 9 T cell receptor beta chains from the same sample are listed, as sequenced in a study of immune cell composition in non-small cell lung cancer. Sequenced by immunoSEQ multiplex PCR; TCRdb stores in-frame clones only, minus some. The sample has 4,500 to 5,000 clones, 70% to 90% seen once; the top ten hold 8.5% to 10%. The sample comprised lung tumor tissue. Every receptor here comes from a human donor with non-small cell lung cancer.

J is TRBJ1-4 and V is TRBV5-1, with D maybe TRBD1 (5 bases). The CDR3 length is 14 residues. Germline V gene data show CDR1 as SGHRS and CDR2 as YFSETQ. The V end was cut by 4 bases, the J end by 7 bases, with 14 bases between. The CDR3 DNA reads as TGCGCCAGCAGCGAGATGGAGGGGTCTGAAAAACTGTTTTTT. The encoded protein is CASSEMEGSEKLFF.

The chain carries TRBV27 and TRBJ2-3, with TRBD2 identical over 10 bases. Germline CDR1 is MNHEY and CDR2 is SMNVEV (reference sequence). The CDR3 is 16 amino acids. Trimming removed 3 bases from V and 0 bases from J; junction bases left unmatched: 3. The CDR3 region has the DNA TGTGCCAGCAGTTTTGGGACTAGCGATAGCACAGATACGCAGTATTTT. It yields the protein CASSFGTSDSTDTQYF.

This clone was counted a few times. The chain joins TRBV2 to TRBJ1-2; D ambiguous. The CDR3 totals 13 residues. Germline V lookup: CDR1 SNHLY, CDR2 FYNNEI. The V and J ends lost 2 bases and 5 bases respectively, with 9 bases between them. CDR3 loop: CASSERTAYGYTF. As DNA, the CDR3 is TGTGCCAGCAGTGAACGCACAGCTTATGGCTACACCTTC.

The rearrangement links TRBV7-9 to TRBJ1-3, with D perhaps matching TRBD1 (5 bases). The CDR3 is 19 residues long. Germline V gives CDR1 SEHNR, CDR2 FQNEAQ (reference sequence). With 1 base removed from V and 0 bases from J, the gap between germline ends came to 19 bases. CDR3 amino acids: CASSLGGVAETSSGNTIYF. CDR3 coding DNA: TGTGCCAGCAGCTTAGGGGGCGTCGCGGAAACCTCCTCTGGAAACACCATATATTTT. The whole variable domain, remainder taken from reference TRBV7-9 and TRBJ1-3, is DTGVSQNPRHKITKRGQNVTFRCDPISEHNRLYWYRQTLGQGPEFLTYFQNEAQLEKSRLLSDRFSAERPKGSFSTLEIQRTEQGDSAMYLCASSLGGVAETSSGNTIYFGEGSWLTVV.

This clone was counted between two and nine times. This chain links TRBV7-2 with TRBJ2-3; D is unresolved. The CDR3 is made up of 15 amino acids. Germline V gene lookup returns CDR1 SGHTA and CDR2 FQGNSA. The V end was cut by 1 base, the J end by 1 base, with 9 bases between. The CDR3 is CASSLGTPGTDTQYF. DNA for the CDR3: TGTGCCAGCAGCTTAGGCACCCCGGGCACAGATACGCAGTATTTT.

The chain couples TRBV14 to TRBJ2-1, with D possibly being TRBD2 (6 bases). The CDR3 covers 13 residues. The V and J ends lost 3 bases and 15 bases respectively, with 18 bases between them. Germline V CDR1 and CDR2: SGHDN, FVKESK. CDR3 in DNA: TGTGCCAGCAGCCATTTACTAGCCCCAGGGTCGTTCTTC. Translating it yields CASSHLLAPGSFF. The complete variable domain, with remaining parts taken from reference TRBV14 and TRBJ2-1, reads EAGVTQFPSHSVIEKGQTVTLRCDPISGHDNLYWYRRVMGKEIKFLLHFVKESKQDESGMPNNRFLAERTGGTYSTLKVQPAELEDSGVYFCASSHLLAPGSFFGPGTRLTVL.

The V call is TRBV25-1, the J call TRBJ1-6; 9 nucleotides agree with TRBD1. The germline CDR1 and CDR2 sequences are MGHDK and SYGVNS. This CDR3 is built from 14 residues. V trimming: 6 bases; J trimming: 9 bases; junction bases outside the gene matches: 6. The CDR3: CASRPGQGFSPLHF. As DNA, the CDR3 is TGTGCCAGCAGACCGGGACAGGGTTTTTCACCCCTCCACTTT.

This chain connects TRBV20-1 to TRBJ2-7; D is uncertain. Per germline, CDR1 DFQATT and CDR2 SNEGSKA (reference sequence). V was shortened by 0 bases and J by 6 bases, with 6 bases between the two germline ends. The CDR3 length is 11 residues. The CDR3 sequence: CSARDRGEQYF. Written as DNA, the CDR3 is TGCAGTGCTAGAGATAGAGGCGAGCAGTACTTC.

This clone has just one count. The V call is TRBV7-9, the J call TRBJ2-5; 7 bases are shared with TRBD1. TRBJ2-7 matches the DNA end more closely, so the J call is doubtful. CDR1 and CDR2 from the germline V gene are SEHNR and FQNEAQ (reference sequence). The CDR3 runs 13 residues. DNA of the CDR3: TGTGCCAGCAGCTTAAAAGGGGGCGACGAGCAGTACTTC. The encoded protein is CASSLKGGDEQYF.